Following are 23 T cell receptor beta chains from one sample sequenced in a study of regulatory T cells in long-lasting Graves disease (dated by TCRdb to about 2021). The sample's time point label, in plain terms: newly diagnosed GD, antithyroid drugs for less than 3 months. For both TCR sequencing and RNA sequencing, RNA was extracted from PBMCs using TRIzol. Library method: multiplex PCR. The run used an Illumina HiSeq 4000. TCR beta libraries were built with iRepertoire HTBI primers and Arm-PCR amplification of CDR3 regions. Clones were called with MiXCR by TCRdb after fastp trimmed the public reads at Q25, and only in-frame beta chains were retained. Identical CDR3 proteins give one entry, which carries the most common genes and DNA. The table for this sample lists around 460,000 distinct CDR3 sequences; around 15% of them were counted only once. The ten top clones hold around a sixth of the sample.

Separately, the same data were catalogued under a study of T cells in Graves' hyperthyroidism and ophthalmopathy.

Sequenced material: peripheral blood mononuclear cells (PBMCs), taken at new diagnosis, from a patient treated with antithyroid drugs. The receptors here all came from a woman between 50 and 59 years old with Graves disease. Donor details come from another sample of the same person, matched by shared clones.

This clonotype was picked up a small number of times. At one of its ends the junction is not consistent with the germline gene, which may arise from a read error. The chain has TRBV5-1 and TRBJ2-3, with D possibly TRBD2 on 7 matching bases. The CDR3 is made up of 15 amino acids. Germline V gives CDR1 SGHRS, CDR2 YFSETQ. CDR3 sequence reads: CASSQQGGNTDTQYF. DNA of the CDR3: TGCGCCAGCAGTCAACAGGGAGGGAACACAGATACACAGTATTTT.

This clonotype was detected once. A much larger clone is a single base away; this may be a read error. CDR3 DNA sequence: TGTGCCAGCAGCCAAGAGTTCCTAGCGGGAGGGGCCCACTTCTCCTACAATGAGCGGTTCTTC. Translation gives CASSQEFLAGGAHFSYNERFF. J is TRBJ2-5 and V is TRBV3-1; 12 nucleotides match TRBD2. The germline V gene has CDR1 LGHDT and CDR2 YNNKEL (reference sequence). The CDR3 contains 21 residues.

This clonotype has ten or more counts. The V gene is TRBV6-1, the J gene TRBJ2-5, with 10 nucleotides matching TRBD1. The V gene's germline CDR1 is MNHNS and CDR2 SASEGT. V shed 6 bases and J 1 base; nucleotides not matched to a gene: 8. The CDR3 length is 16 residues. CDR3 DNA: TGTGCCAGCAGGACCGGGACAGGGGTGGGCCAAGAGACCCAGTACTTC. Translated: CASRTGTGVGQETQYF.

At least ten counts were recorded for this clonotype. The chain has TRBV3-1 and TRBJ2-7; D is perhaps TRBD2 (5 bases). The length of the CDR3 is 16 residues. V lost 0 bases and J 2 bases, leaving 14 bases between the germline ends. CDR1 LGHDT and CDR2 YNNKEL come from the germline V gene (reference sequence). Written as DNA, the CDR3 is TGTGCCAGCAGCCAAGATGAATTCGGGGAACCCTACGAGCAGTACTTC. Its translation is CASSQDEFGEPYEQYF.

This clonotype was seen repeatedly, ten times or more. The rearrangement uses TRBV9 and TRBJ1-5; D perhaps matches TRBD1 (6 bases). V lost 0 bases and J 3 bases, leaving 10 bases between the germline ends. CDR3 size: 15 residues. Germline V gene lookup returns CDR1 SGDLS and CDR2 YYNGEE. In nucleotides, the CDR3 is TGTGCCAGCAGCGTAGGACCAGGGGCCAATCAGCCCCAGCATTTT. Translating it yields CASSVGPGANQPQHF.

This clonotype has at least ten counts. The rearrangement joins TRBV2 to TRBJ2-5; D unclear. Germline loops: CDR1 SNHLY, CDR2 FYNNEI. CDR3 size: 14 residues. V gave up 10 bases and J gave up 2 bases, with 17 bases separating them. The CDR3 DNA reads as TGTGCCACCGCCCCCCCCACCACTCAAGAGACCCAGTACTTC. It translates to CATAPPTTQETQYF. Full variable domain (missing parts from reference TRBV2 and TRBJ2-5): EPEVTQTPSHQVTQMGQEVILRCVPISNHLYFYWYRQILGQKVEFLVSFYNNEISEKSEIFDDQFSVERPDGSNFTLKIRSTKLEDSAMYFCATAPPTTQETQYFGPGTRLLVL.

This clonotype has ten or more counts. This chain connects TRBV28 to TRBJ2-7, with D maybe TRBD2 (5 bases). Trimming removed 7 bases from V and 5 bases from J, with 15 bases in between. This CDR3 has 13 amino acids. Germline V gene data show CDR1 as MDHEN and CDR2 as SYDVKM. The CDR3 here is CASTMSGFHEQYF. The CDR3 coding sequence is TGTGCCAGCACGATGTCGGGGTTCCACGAGCAGTACTTC.

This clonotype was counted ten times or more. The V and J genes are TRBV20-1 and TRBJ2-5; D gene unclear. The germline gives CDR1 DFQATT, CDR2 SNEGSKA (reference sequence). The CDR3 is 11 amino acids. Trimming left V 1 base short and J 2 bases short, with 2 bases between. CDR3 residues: CSARAQETQYF. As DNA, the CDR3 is TGCAGTGCTAGAGCTCAAGAGACCCAGTACTTC.

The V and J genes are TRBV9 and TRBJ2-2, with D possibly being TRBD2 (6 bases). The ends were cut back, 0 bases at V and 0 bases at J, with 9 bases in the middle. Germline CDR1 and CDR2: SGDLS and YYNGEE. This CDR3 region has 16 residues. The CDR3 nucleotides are TGTGCCAGCAGCGTAGCGGGAGTCTCGAACACCGGGGAGCTGTTTTTT. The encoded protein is CASSVAGVSNTGELFF.

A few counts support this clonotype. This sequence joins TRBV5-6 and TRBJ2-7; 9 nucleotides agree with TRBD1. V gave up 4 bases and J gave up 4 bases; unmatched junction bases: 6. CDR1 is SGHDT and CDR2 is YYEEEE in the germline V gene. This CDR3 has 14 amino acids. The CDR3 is CASSQGTGWYEQYF. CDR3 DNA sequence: TGTGCCAGCAGCCAGGGGACAGGGTGGTACGAGCAGTACTTC.

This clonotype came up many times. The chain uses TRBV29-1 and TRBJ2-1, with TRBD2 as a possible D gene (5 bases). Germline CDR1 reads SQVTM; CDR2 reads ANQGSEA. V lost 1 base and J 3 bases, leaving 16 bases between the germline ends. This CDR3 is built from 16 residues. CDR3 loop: CSVEGGWGEVYNEQFF. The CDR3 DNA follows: TGCAGCGTTGAAGGAGGGTGGGGAGAGGTCTACAATGAGCAGTTCTTC.

CDR3 protein: CASSGQRPNYGYTF. Here the CDR3 DNA reads TGTGCCAGCAGCGGACAGAGACCTAACTATGGCTACACCTTC. The chain carries TRBV7-9 and TRBJ1-2; maybe TRBD1 (6 bases). This CDR3 region has 14 residues. V shed 5 bases and J shed 0 bases, with 10 bases lying between them. The germline CDR1 and CDR2 sequences are SEHNR and FQNEAQ (reference sequence).

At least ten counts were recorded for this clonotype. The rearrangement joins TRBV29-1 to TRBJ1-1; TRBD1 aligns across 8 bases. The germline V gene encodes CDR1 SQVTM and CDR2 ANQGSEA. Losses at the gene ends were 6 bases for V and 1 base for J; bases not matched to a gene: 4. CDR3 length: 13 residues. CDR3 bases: TGCAGCGTACAGGGGGTTCCGAACACTGAAGCTTTCTTT. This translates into CSVQGVPNTEAFF.

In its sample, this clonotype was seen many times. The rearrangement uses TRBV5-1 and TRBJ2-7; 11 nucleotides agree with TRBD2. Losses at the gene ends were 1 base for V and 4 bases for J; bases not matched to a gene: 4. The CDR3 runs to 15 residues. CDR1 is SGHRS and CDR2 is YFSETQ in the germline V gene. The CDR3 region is CASSLTSGSRYEQYF. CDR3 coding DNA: TGCGCCAGCAGCTTGACTAGCGGGAGCCGGTACGAGCAGTACTTC.

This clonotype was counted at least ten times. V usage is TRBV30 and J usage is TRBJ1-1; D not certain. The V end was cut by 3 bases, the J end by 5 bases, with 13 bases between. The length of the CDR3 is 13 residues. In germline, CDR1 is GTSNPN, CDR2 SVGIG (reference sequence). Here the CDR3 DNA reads TGTGCCTGGAGAGTAGGGCCTAGGACTGAAGCTTTCTTT. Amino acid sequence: CAWRVGPRTEAFF.

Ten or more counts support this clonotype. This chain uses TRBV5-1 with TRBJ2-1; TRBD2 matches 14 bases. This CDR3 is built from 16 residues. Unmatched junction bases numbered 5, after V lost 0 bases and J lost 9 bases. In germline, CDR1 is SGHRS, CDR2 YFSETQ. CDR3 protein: CASSLAGLAGGGEQFF. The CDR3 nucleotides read TGCGCCAGCAGCTTGGCCGGACTAGCGGGAGGAGGTGAGCAGTTCTTC. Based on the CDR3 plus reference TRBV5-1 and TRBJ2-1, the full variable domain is KAGVTQTPRYLIKTRGQQVTLSCSPISGHRSVSWYQQTPGQGLQFLFEYFSETQRNKGNFPGRFSGRQFSNSRSEMNVSTLELGDSALYLCASSLAGLAGGGEQFFGPGTRLTVL.

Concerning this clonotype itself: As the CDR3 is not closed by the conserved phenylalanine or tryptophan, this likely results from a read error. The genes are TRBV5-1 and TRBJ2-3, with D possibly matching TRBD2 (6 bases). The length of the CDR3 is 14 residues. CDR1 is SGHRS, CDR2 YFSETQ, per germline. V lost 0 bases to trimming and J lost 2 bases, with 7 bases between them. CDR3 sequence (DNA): TGCGCCAGCAGCTTGGCGGGAGACACAGATACGCAGTATTCT. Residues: CASSLAGDTDTQYS.

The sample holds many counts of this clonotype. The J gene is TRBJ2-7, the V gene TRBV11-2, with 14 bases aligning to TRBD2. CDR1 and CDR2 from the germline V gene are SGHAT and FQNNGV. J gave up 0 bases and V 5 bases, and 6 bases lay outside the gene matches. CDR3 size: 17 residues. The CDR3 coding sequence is TGTGCCAGCAGCCGGAGACTAGCGGGGGGGAGCTCCTACGAGCAGTACTTC. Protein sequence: CASSRRLAGGSSYEQYF.

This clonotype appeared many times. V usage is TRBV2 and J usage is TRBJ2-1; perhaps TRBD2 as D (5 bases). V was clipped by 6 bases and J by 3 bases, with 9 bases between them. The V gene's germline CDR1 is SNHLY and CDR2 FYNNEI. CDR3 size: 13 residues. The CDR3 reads CASRGTSYNEQFF. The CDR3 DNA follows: TGTGCCAGCAGGGGAACTAGCTACAATGAGCAGTTCTTC.

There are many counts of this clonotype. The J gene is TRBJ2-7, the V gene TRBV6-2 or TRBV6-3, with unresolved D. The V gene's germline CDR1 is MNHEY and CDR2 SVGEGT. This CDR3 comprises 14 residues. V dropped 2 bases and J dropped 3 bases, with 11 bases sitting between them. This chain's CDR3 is CASSYGRQYYEQYF. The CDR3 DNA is TGTGCCAGCAGTTACGGTCGACAATACTACGAGCAGTACTTC.

For the CDR3, the DNA is TGTGCCAGCAGTGACGTTCGGGACGTCAGGACAAATGAGCAGTTCTTC. Amino acid sequence: CASSDVRDVRTNEQFF. V is TRBV6-1 and J is TRBJ2-1; D assignment may be TRBD1 or TRBD2 (5 bases each). CDR1 is MNHNS, CDR2 SASEGT, per germline. The CDR3 length is 16 residues. V lost 3 bases and J 7 bases, leaving 19 bases between the germline ends.

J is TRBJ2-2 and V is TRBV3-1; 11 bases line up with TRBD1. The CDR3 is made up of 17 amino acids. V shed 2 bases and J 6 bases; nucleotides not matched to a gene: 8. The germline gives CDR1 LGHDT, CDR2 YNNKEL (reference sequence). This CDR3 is CASSQPWDRGRSGELFF. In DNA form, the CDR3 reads TGTGCCAGCAGCCAACCGTGGGACAGGGGGAGGTCCGGGGAGCTGTTTTTT. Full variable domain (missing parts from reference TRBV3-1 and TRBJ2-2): DTAVSQTPKYLVTQMGNDKSIKCEQNLGHDTMYWYKQDSKKFLKIMFSYNNKELIINETVPNRFSPKSPDKAHLNLHINSLELGDSAVYFCASSQPWDRGRSGELFFGEGSRLTVL.

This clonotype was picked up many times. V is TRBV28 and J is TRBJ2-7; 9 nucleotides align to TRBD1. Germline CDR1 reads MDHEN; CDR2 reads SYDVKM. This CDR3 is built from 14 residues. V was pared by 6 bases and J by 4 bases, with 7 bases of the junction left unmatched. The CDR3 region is CASSTMDRGYEQYF. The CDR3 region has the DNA TGTGCCAGCAGCACAATGGACAGGGGTTACGAGCAGTACTTC.